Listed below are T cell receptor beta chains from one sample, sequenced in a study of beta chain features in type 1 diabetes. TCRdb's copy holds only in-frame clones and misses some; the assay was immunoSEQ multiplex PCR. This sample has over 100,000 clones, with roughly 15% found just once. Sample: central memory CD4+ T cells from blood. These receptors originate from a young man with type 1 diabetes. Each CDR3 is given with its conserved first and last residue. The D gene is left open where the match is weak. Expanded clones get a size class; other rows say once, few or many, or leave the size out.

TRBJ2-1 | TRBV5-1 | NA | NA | CASSLSGTYNEQFF | TGCGCCAGCAGCTTGTCCGGAACCTACAATGAGCAGTTCTTC
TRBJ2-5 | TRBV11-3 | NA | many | CASSSPRTETQYF | TGTGCCAGCAGCTCCCCTAGAACAGAGACCCAGTACTTC
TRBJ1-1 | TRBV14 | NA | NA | CASSQVGRGAEAFF | TGTGCCAGCAGCCAAGTGGGGCGCGGGGCTGAAGCTTTCTTT
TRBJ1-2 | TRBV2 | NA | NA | CASSVRQESYGYTF | TGTGCCAGCAGTGTCAGACAGGAGTCCTATGGCTACACCTTC
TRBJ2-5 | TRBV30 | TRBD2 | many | CAWSSTSVRETQYF | TGTGCCTGGAGTTCCACTAGCGTGCGAGAGACCCAGTACTTC
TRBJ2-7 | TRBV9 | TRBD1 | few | CASSPTGAYEQYF | TGTGCCAGCAGTCCGACAGGGGCCTACGAGCAGTACTTC
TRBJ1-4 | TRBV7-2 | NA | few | CAISPSPFLEKLFF | TGTGCCATCAGCCCCTCCCCTTTCCTTGAAAAACTGTTTTTT
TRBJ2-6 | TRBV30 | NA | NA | CAWETGANVLTF | TGTGCCTGGGAAACTGGGGCCAACGTCCTGACTTTC
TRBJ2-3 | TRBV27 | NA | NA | CASSLQLGPTDTQYF | TGTGCCAGCAGTTTGCAGTTGGGCCCCACAGATACGCAGTATTTT
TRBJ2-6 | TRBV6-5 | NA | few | CASSYGSLSGANVLTF | TGTGCCAGCAGTTATGGCAGCCTCTCTGGGGCCAACGTCCTGACTTTC
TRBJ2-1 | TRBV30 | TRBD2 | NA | CAGGGLYNEQFF | TGTGCCGGCGGGGGGCTATACAATGAGCAGTTCTTC
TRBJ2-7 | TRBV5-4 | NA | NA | CASSLEQFSYEQYF | TGTGCCAGCAGCTTGGAACAGTTTTCCTACGAGCAGTACTTC
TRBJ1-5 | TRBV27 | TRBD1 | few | CASGQDRADQPQHF | TGTGCCAGCGGCCAGGACAGGGCGGATCAGCCCCAGCATTTT
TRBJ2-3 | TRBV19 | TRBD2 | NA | CASSRASGGGGDTQYF | TGTGCCAGTAGTAGGGCTAGCGGGGGAGGTGGAGATACGCAGTATTTT
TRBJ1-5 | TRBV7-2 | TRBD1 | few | CASSSQGAVNQPQHF | TGTGCCAGCAGCTCACAGGGGGCGGTCAATCAGCCCCAGCATTTT
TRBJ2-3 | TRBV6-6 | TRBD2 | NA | CASSSGVSDTQYF | TGTGCCAGCAGTAGCGGGGTGTCAGATACGCAGTATTTT
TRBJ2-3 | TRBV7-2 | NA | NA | CASSLVVWETDTQYF | TGTGCCAGCAGCTTAGTCGTGTGGGAAACAGATACGCAGTATTTT
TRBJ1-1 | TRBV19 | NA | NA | CASSIGRATKAFF | TGTGCCAGTAGTATAGGTCGGGCAACAAAAGCTTTCTTT
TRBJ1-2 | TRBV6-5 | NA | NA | CASSRNGNGYTF | TGTGCCAGTTCTAGGAACGGAAACGGCTACACCTTC
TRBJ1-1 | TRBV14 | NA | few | CASSLGVGAVTEAFF | TGTGCCAGCAGCCTTGGGGTGGGGGCGGTCACTGAAGCTTTCTTT
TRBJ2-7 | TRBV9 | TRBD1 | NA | CASSETGGSREQYF | TGTGCCAGCAGCGAAACAGGGGGTAGTAGGGAGCAGTACTTC
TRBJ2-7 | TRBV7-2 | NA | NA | CASSFGPDYEQYF | TGTGCCAGCAGCTTTGGGCCTGACTACGAGCAGTACTTC
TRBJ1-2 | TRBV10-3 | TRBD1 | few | CAISGDSYGYTF | TGTGCCATCAGTGGGGACAGCTATGGCTACACCTTC
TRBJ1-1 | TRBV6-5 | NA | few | CASRVANTEAFF | TGTGCCAGCAGGGTCGCGAACACTGAAGCTTTCTTT
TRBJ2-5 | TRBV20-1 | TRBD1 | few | CSAHRGETQYF | TGCAGTGCCCACAGGGGGGAGACCCAGTACTTC